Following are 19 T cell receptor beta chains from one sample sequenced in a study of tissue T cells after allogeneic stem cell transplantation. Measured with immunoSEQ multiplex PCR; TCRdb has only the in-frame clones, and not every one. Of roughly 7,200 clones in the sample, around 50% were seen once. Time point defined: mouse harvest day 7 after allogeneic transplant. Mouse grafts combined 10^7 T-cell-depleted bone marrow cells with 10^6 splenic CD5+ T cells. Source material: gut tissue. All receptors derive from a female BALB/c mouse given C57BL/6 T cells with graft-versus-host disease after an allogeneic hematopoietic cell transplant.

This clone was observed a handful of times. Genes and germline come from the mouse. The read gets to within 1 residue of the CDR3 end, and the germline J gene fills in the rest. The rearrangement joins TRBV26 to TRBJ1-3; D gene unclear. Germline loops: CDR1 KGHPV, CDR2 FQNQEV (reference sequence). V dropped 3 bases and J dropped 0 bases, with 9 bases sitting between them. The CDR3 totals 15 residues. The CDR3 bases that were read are TGTGCCAGCAGTCTAAAACAGACTTCTGGAAATACGCTCTAT. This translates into CASSLKQTSGNTLY. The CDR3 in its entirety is CASSLKQTSGNTLYF.

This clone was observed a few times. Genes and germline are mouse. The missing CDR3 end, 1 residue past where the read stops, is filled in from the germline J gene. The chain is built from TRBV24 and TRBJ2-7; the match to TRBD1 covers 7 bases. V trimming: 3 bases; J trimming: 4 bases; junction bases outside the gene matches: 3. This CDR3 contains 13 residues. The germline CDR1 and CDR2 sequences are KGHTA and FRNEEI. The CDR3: CASSLPGQYEQYF. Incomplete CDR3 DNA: TGTGCCAGCAGTCTACCGGGACAGTATGAACAGTAC.

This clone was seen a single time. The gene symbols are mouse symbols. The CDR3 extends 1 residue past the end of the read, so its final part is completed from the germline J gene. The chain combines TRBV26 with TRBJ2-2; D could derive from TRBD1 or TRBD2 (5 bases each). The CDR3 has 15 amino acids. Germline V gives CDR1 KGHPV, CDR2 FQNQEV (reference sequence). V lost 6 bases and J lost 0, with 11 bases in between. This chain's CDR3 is CASSLGRANTGQLYF. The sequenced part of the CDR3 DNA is TGTGCCAGCAGCCTGGGACGGGCAAACACCGGGCAGCTCTAC. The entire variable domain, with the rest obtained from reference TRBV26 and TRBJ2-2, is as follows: NSKVIQTPRYLVKGQGQKAKMRCIPEKGHPVVFWYQQNKNNEFKFLINFQNQEVLQQIDMTEKRFSAECPSNSPCSLEIQSSEAGDSALYLCASSLGRANTGQLYFGEGSKLTVL.

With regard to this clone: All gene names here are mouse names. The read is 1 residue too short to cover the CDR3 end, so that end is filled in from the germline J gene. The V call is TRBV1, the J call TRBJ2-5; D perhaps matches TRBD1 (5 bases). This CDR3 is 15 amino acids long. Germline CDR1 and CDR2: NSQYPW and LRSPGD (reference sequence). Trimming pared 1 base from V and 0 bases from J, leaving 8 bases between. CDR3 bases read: TGCACCTGCAGTGCAGTCAGGGAGAACCAAGACACCCAGTAC. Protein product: CTCSAVRENQDTQY. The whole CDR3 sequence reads CTCSAVRENQDTQYF.

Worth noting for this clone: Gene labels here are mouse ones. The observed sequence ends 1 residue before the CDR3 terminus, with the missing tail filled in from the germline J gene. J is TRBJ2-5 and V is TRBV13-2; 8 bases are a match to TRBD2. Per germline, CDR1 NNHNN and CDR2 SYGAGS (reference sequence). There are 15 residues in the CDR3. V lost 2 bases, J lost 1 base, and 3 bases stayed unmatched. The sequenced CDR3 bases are TGTGCCAGCGGTGAAAACTGGGGGCACCAAGACACCCAGTAC. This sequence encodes CASGENWGHQDTQY. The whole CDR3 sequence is CASGENWGHQDTQYF.

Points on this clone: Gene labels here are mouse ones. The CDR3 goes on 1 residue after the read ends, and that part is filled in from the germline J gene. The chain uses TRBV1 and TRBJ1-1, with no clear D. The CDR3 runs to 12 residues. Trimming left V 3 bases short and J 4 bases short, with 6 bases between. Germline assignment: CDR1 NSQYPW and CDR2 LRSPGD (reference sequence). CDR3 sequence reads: CTCSAGVTEVFF. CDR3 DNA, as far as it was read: TGCACCTGCAGTGCGGGAGTCACAGAAGTCTTC.

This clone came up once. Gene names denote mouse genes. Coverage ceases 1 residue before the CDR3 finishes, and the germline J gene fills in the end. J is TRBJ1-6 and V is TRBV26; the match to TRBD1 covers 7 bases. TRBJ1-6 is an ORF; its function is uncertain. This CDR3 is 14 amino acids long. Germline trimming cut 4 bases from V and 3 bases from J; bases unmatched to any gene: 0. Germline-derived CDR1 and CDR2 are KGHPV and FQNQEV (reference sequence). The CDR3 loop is CASSRQGYNSPLYF. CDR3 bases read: TGTGCCAGCAGTCGACAGGGCTATAATTCGCCCCTCTAC.

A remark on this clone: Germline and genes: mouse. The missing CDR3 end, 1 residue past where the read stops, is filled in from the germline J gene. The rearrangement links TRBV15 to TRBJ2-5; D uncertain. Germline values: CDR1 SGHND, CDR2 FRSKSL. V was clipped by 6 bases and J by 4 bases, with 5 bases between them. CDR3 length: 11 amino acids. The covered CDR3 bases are TGTGCCAGCAGCGCAAAAGACACCCAGTAC. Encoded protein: CASSAKDTQY. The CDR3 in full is CASSAKDTQYF.

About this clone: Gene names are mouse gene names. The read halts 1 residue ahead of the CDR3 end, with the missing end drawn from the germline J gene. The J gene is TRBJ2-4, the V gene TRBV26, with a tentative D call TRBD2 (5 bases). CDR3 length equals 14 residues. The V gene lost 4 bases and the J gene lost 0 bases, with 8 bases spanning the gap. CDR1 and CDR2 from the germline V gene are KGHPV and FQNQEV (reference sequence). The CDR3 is CASSRWGSQNTLYF. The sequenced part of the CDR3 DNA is TGTGCCAGCAGTCGGTGGGGTAGTCAAAACACCTTGTAC.

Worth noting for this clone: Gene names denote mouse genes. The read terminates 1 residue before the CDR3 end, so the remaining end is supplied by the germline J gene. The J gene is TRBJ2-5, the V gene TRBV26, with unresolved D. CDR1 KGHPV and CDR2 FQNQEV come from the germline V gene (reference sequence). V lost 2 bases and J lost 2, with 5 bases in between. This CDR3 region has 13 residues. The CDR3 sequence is CASSLQVQDTQYF. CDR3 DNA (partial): TGTGCCAGCAGTCTGCAGGTCCAAGACACCCAGTAC.

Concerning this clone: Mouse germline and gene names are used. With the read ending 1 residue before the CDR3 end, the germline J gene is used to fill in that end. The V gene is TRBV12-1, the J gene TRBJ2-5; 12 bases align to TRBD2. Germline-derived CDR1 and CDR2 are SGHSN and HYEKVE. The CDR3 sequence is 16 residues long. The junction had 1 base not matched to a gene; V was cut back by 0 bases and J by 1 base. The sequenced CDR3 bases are TGTGCCAGCTCTCTCGACTGGGGGGGCGACCAAGACACCCAGTAC. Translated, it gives CASSLDWGGDQDTQY. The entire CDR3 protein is CASSLDWGGDQDTQYF.

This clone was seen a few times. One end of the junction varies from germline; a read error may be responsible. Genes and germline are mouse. The part of the CDR3 DNA that was read is TGTGCAGGCAGCACACAGGGGGCCAACACCGGGCAGCTCTAC. Protein: CAGSTQGANTGQLY. The full CDR3 is CAGSTQGANTGQLYF. This chain connects TRBV16 to TRBJ2-2, with TRBD1 matching over 9 bases. The CDR3 end is not reached by the read, which stops 1 residue before it; the germline J gene fills it in. The CDR3 is 15 amino acids. Germline V CDR1 and CDR2: SGHSA, FRNQAP.

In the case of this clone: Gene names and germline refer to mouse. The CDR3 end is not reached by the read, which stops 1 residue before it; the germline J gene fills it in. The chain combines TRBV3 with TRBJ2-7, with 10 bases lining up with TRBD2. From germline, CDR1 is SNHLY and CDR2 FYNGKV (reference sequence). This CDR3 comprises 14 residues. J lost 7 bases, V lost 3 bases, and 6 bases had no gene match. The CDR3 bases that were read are TGTGCCAGCAGCTTCTGGGGGGGCGCCGAAGAACAGTAC. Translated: CASSFWGGAEEQY. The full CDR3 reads CASSFWGGAEEQYF. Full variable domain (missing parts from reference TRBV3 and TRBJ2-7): GPKVLQIPSHQIIDMGQMVTLNCDPVSNHLYFYWYKQILGQQMEFLVNFYNGKVMEKSKLFKDQFSVERPDGSYFTLKIQPTALEDSAVYFCASSFWGGAEEQYFGPGTRLTVL.

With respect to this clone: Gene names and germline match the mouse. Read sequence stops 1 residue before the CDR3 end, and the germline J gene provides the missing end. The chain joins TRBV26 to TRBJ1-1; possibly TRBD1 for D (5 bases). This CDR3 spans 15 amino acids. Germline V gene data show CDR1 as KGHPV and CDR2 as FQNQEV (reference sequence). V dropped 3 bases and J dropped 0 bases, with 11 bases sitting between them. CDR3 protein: CASSLQQAANTEVFF. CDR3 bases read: TGTGCCAGCAGTCTTCAACAGGCTGCAAACACAGAAGTCTTC.

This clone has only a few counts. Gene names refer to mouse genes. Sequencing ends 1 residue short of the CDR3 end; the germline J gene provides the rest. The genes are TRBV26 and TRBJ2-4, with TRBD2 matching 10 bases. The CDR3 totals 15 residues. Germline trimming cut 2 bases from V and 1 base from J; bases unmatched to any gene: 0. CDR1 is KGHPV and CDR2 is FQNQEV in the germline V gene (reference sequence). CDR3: CASSLDWGGQNTLYF. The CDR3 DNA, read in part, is TGTGCCAGCAGTCTGGACTGGGGGGGTCAAAACACCTTGTAC.

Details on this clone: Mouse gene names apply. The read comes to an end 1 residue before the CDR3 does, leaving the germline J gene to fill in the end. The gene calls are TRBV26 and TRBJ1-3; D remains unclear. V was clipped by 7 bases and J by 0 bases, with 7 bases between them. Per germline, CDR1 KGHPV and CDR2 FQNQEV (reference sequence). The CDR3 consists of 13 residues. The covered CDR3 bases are TGTGCCAGCATCCAGAATTCTGGAAATACGCTCTAT. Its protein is CASIQNSGNTLY. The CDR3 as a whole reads CASIQNSGNTLYF.

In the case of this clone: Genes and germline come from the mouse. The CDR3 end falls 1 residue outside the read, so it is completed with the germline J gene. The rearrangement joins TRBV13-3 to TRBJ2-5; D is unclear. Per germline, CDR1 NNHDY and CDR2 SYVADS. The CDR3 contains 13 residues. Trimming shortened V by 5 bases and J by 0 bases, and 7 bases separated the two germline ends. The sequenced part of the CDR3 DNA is TGTGCCAGCAGGGAGGGTAACCAAGACACCCAGTAC. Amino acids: CASREGNQDTQY. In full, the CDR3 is CASREGNQDTQYF.

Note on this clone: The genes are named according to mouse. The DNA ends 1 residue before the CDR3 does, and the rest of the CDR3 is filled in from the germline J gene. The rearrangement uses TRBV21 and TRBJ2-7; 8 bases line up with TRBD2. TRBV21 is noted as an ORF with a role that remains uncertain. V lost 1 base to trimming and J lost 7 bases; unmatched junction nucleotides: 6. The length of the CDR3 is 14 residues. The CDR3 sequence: CASSQWGGAGEQYF. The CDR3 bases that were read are TGTGCTAGCAGTCAATGGGGGGGCGCCGGAGAACAGTAC.

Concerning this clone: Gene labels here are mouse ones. The CDR3 DNA, read in part, is TGCTCCAGCAGTCAATCGACAAATAGTGCAGAAACGCTGTAT. Translating it yields CSSSQSTNSAETLY. The entire CDR3 reads CSSSQSTNSAETLYF. The gene calls are TRBV23 and TRBJ2-3; TRBD1 is taken as the D call from the table, unchecked against the DNA. From the germline J gene comes the end of the CDR3, since the read stops 1 residue before it. The CDR3 spans 15 residues. Germline CDR1 and CDR2: KGHTA and FQNQQP.